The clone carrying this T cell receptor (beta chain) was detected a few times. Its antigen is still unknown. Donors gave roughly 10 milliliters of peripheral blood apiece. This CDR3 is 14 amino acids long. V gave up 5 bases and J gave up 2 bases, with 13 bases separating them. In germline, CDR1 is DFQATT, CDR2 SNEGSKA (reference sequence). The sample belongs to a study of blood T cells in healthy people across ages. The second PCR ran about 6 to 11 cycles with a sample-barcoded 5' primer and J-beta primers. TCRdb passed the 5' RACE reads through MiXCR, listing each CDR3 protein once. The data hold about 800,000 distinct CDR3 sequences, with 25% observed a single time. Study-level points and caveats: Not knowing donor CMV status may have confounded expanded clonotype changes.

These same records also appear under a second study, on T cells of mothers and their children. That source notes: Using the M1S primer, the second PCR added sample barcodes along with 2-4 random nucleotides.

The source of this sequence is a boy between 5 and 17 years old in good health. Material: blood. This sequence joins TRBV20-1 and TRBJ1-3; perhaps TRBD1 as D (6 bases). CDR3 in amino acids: CSAVAQGAGNTIYF. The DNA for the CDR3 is TGCAGTGCTGTCGCACAGGGAGCTGGAAACACCATATATTTT.